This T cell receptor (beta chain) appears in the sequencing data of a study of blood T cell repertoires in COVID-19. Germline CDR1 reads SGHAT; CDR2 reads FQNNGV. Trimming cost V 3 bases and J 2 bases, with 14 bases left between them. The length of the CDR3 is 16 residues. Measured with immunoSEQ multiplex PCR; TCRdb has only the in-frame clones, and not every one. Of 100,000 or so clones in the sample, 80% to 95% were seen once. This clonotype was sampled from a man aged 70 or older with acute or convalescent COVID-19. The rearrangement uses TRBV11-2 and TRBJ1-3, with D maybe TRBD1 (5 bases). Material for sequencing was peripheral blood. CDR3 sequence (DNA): TGTGCCAGCAGCTTTTCAGGGCAACGGGCTGGAAACACCATATATTTT. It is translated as CASSFSGQRAGNTIYF.